The clone carrying this T cell receptor beta chain was counted between two and nine times. This record comes from a study of response to subunit inactivated influenza vaccine. CDR3 length: 16 residues. V shed 2 bases and J shed 4 bases, with 13 bases lying between them. Germline CDR1 and CDR2: SGHRS and YFSETQ. TCRdb itself ran the RT-PCR reads through MiXCR, one entry per CDR3 protein. Found here are roughly 620,000 distinct CDR3 sequences, over 9% of them singletons; the top ten hold more than 9.5%. The same specimen was also included in a second study, on T cells expressing NK-cell markers. From that paper: With UMIs, 5'RACE template switching was used to make TCR beta cDNA. The study sequenced eight donors, seven HCMV-seropositive and one seronegative. An anti-gamma-delta TCR antibody restricted sorting to alpha-beta TCR T cells in several experiments. CD8+ T cells in over 5 donors included dominant NKG2C+ clonotypes at about 1.0-8%. Four donors showed these clonotypes also leading the CD3+CD56-NKG2C+ fraction.

The receptor's source is a man in his fifties or sixties who received an inactivated influenza vaccine. This chain uses TRBV5-1 with TRBJ2-6; D ambiguous. Sample: PBMCs from blood, taken on the day of vaccination. CDR3 nucleotide sequence: TGCGCCAGCAGCTTCCCAGGCCCGAGGGGGGCCAACGTCCTGACTTTC. Amino acids: CASSFPGPRGANVLTF.